This T cell receptor (beta chain) was identified in a study of blood T cell repertoires in COVID-19. At the level of the study: The United States, Italy and Spain provided the acute and convalescent COVID-19 samples.

Here immunoSEQ multiplex PCR was the method, and the copy in TCRdb shows in-frame clones only, minus some. The table lists hundreds of thousands of clones, about 85% of them singletons, with 3% to 3.5% in the top ten. Germline CDR1 is SGDLS and CDR2 is YYNGEE. CDR3 length equals 14 residues. Between the trimmed V and J ends, which lost 0 bases and 2 bases, there was a span of 9 bases. This clone has a single count. This receptor was identified in a man aged 18 to 30 with active or convalescent COVID-19. The J gene is TRBJ2-7, the V gene TRBV9; D call uncertain. Input material: peripheral blood. CDR3 nucleotide sequence: TGTGCCAGCAGCGTAGATGGCACAACCTACGAGCAGTACTTC. This codes for CASSVDGTTYEQYF.